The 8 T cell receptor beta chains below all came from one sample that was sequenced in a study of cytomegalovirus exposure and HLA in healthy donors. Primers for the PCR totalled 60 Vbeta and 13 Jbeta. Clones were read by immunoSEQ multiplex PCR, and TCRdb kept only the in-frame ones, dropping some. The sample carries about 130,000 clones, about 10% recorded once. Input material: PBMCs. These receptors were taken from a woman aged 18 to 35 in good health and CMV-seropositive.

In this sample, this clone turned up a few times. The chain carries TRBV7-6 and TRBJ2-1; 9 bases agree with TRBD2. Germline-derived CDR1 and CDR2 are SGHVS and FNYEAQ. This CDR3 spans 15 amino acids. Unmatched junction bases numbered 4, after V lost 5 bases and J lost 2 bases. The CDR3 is CASSRGLAPYNEQFF. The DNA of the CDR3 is TGTGCCAGCAGCAGAGGACTAGCGCCCTACAATGAGCAGTTCTTC.

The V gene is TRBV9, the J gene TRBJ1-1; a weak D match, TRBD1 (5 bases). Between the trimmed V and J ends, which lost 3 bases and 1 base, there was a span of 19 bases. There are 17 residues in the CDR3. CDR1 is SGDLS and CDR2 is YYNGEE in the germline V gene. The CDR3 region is CASSGAGRGLENTEAFF. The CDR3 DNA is TGTGCCAGCAGCGGTGCGGGGCGCGGGTTGGAGAACACTGAAGCTTTCTTT.

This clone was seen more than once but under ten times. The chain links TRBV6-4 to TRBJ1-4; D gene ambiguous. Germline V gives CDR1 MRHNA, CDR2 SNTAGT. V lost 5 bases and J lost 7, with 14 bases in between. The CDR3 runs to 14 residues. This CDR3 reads CASSPSGMGEKLFF. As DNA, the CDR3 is TGTGCCAGCAGTCCCAGCGGTATGGGTGAAAAACTGTTTTTT.

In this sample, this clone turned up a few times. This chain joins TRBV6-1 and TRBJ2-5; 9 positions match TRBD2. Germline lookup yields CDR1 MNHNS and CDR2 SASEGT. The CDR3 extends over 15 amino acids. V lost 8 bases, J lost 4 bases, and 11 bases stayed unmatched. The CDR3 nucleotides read TGTGCCAGCTTGGTTTCGGCGGGAGGGGGAGAGACCCAGTACTTC. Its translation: CASLVSAGGGETQYF.

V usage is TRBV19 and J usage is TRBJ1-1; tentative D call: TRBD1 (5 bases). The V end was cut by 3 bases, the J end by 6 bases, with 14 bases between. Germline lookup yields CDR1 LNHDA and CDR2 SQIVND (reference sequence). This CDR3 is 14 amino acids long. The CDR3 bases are TGTGCCAGTAGTATTGGGGGGGGAATAGCTGAAGCTTTCTTT. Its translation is CASSIGGGIAEAFF. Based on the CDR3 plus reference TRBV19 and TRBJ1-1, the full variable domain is DGGITQSPKYLFRKEGQNVTLSCEQNLNHDAMYWYRQDPGQGLRLIYYSQIVNDFQKGDIAEGYSVSREKKESFPLTVTSAQKNPTAFYLCASSIGGGIAEAFFGQGTRLTVV.

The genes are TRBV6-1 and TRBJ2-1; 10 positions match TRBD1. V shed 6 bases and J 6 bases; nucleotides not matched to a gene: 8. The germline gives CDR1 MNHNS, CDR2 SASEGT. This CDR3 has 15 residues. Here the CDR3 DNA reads TGTGCCAGCAGGGGTACCGGGACAGGGGTCAATGAGCAGTTCTTC. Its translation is CASRGTGTGVNEQFF.

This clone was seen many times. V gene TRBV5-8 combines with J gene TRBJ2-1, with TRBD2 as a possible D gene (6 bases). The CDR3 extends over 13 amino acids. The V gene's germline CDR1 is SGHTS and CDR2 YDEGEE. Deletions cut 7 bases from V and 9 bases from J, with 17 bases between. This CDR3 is CASSRLLAGEQFF. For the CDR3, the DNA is TGTGCCAGCTCCCGCTTACTAGCAGGTGAGCAGTTCTTC.

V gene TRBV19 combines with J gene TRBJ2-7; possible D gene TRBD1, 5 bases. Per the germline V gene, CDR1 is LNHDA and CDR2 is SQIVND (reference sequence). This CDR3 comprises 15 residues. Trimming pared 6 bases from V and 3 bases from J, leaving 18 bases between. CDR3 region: CASSSRVGPNYEQYF. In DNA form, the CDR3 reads TGTGCCAGTAGCTCCCGGGTGGGGCCCAACTACGAGCAGTACTTC.